The clone carrying this TCR beta chain was recorded many times. Its antigen remains unknown. This record belongs to a study of T-cell reconstitution after alpha-beta-depleted transplantation in children. The study's findings and limits: Surviving thymic progenitors and recipient T cells were the source of high TCRbeta diversity at day 60 in some patients. T-cell counts and diversity at one year post-transplant came mainly from newly produced T cells. Approximately two months post-transplant, alpha-beta T cells reportedly originated from several hundred expanded graft clones.

TCRbeta library construction was performed incorporating unique molecular identifiers. TCRdb independently ran MiXCR on the PCR reads; one entry per CDR3 protein. This sample has tens of thousands of distinct CDR3 sequences, with 4.9% found just once. The sequenced sample was PBMCs, mostly from graft donor cells, obtained 180 days after TCRalphabeta/CD19-depleted stem cell transplant. The sequence came from a boy younger than two who had a stem cell transplant for acute myeloid leukemia, so the T cells may come from the graft donor.

CDR3 sequence (DNA): TGCAGTACCGGACAGGGAGAGACCTACGAGCAGTACTTC. Translating gives CSTGQGETYEQYF. The chain combines TRBV20-1 with TRBJ2-7; TRBD1 matches at 8 bases. The germline V gene has CDR1 DFQATT and CDR2 SNEGSKA (reference sequence). CDR3 length equals 13 residues. Trimming cost V 8 bases and J 2 bases; bases outside gene matches: 8.